The rows below give T cell receptor beta chains drawn from one sample of a study of blood T cell repertoires in COVID-19. The table came from immunoSEQ multiplex PCR; TCRdb's copy has only in-frame clones and leaves some out. The top ten clones hold approximately 0.99% of a sample with 320,000 or so clones, roughly 87% of them seen once. The sequenced sample consisted of PBMCs or T cells enriched from blood (not recorded which). These receptors were taken from a woman aged 25 to 39 who had recovered from COVID-19. The CDR3 runs from the conserved cysteine through the conserved F or W. A D gene is named only where the DNA matches it firmly. Expanded clones get a size class; other rows say once, few or many, or leave the size out.

D	J	size	V	DNA	CDR3
TRBD1	TRBJ1-2	-	TRBV6-1	TGTGTCAGCAGTGATCTCGGGACAGGGAACTATGGCTACACCTTC	CVSSDLGTGNYGYTF
TRBD1	TRBJ2-7	-	TRBV4-1	TGCGCCAGCAGCCATGGGACAGGGGCGGGCTACGAGCAGTACTTC	CASSHGTGAGYEQYF
-	TRBJ2-7	-	TRBV6-2/TRBV6-3	TGTGCCAGCAGTTACTCCGAAGGGGCTCTCGAGCAGTACTTC	CASSYSEGALEQYF
-	TRBJ2-7	-	TRBV2	TGTGCCAGCAGGCCCCTGGGGGGACAGCTGGTCTACGAGCAGTACTTC	CASRPLGGQLVYEQYF
-	TRBJ1-5	-	TRBV18	TGTGCCAGCTCACCATCTGCACTTAGCAATCAGCCCCAGCATTTT	CASSPSALSNQPQHF
-	TRBJ1-2	-	TRBV5-4	TGTGCCAGCAGCTCAACCACAGCTAACTCGAACTATGGCTACACCTTC	CASSSTTANSNYGYTF
TRBD1	TRBJ1-5	-	TRBV28	TGTGCCAGCAGTTTCGCAACCAATTTGCCGGGACAGGGGGATCGCAATCAGCCCCAGCATTTT	CASSFATNLPGQGDRNQPQHF
TRBD1	TRBJ2-3	-	TRBV20-1	TGCAGTGCTAGTTTACAGGGGGCGACAGATACGCAGTATTTT	CSASLQGATDTQYF
-	TRBJ1-2	-	TRBV15	TGTGCCACCAGCAGAGTGGACAGCGCCCGGGGAAGCTATGGCTACACCTTC	CATSRVDSARGSYGYTF
TRBD1	TRBJ1-5	-	TRBV6-2/TRBV6-3	TGTGCCAGCAGTGTCACAGGGGGCTTCCATCAGCCCCAGCATTTT	CASSVTGGFHQPQHF
-	TRBJ1-6	-	TRBV7-9	TGTGCCAGCAGCTTCGGTAGCACGGCTTATAATTCACCCCTCCACTTT	CASSFGSTAYNSPLHF
-	TRBJ2-7	-	TRBV3-1/TRBV3-2	TGTGCCAGCAGCCCATCGGGCCAAACAGGAACCTACGAGCAGTACTTC	CASSPSGQTGTYEQYF
TRBD1	TRBJ2-1	-	TRBV11-3	TGTGCCAGCAGCTCCAGACAGGGTTCGTACAATGAGCAGTTCTTC	CASSSRQGSYNEQFF
-	TRBJ1-1	-	TRBV3-1/TRBV3-2	TGTGCCAGCAGCCAAGGGACAGAAAGGGGGAACACTGAAGCTTTCTTT	CASSQGTERGNTEAFF
TRBD1	TRBJ1-2	once	TRBV7-9	TGTGCCAGCAGTCAACCGGGACAGGGACGAAGTGGCTACACCTTC	CASSQPGQGRSGYTF
TRBD1	TRBJ2-5	once	TRBV5-6	TGTGCCAGCACCACCACAGGGGGAGAGACCCAGTACTTC	CASTTTGGETQYF
TRBD2	TRBJ2-3	-	TRBV11-2	TGTGCCAGCAGCCCCTGGCGGGGGGCTGGGGATACGCAGTATTTT	CASSPWRGAGDTQYF
-	TRBJ2-3	-	TRBV5-1	TGCGCCAGCACGTTAAGCTCCAGCACAGATACGCAGTATTTT	CASTLSSSTDTQYF
TRBD1	TRBJ2-1	-	TRBV24-1	TGTGCCACCAGCAACACAGGGGGCTACAATGAGCAGTTCTTC	CATSNTGGYNEQFF
-	TRBJ2-1	few	TRBV19	TGTGCCAGTAGGGAGGACCGGAGCTCCTACAATGAGCAGTTCTTC	CASREDRSSYNEQFF
-	TRBJ2-3	once	TRBV9	TGTGCCAGCAGCCCTTGGGGGGACACAGATACGCAGTATTTT	CASSPWGDTDTQYF
-	TRBJ1-1	-	TRBV2	TGTGCCAGCACGTATTGGGGACAGAACACTGAAGCTTTCTTT	CASTYWGQNTEAFF
-	TRBJ1-5	once	TRBV15	TGTGCCACCAGCAGAGATCGGGAGAGGAGCAATCAGCCCCAGCATTTT	CATSRDRERSNQPQHF
-	TRBJ1-3	-	TRBV5-4	TGTGCCAGCAGCCGTGACAGGAACGCCGACGGAAACACCATATATTTT	CASSRDRNADGNTIYF
TRBD1	TRBJ1-2	-	TRBV12-3/TRBV12-4	TGTGCCAGCACCATGGACAGGGTGGGCTACACCTTC	CASTMDRVGYTF
TRBD2	TRBJ2-5	few	TRBV7-9	TGTGCCAGCAGCTCGCCCCTAAATAGCGGGGGGGGCTATGAGACCCAGTACTTC	CASSSPLNSGGGYETQYF
TRBD1	TRBJ1-6	-	TRBV6-4	TGTGCCAGCAACACGAGCAGGGGGAAGAGCTCCTATAATTCACCCCTCCACTTT	CASNTSRGKSSYNSPLHF
-	TRBJ2-5	-	TRBV5-5	TGTGCCAGCAGCTTGTGGGCCGGGACATGGGAGGAGACCCAGTACTTC	CASSLWAGTWEETQYF
TRBD1	TRBJ1-6	-	TRBV2	TGTGCCAGCAGGTTTTCCCACAGGGGAAATAATTCACCCCTCCACTTT	CASRFSHRGNNSPLHF